A selection of T cell receptor beta chains follows, all from one sample in a study of cytomegalovirus exposure and HLA in healthy donors. Some clones are missing from TCRdb's copy, which holds only in-frame ones; the method was immunoSEQ multiplex PCR. In the table there are approximately 97,000 clones, 75% to 90% of which are singletons. Material for sequencing was PBMCs. The receptors derive from a man between 40 and 49 years old in good health and CMV-seronegative. The CDR3 runs from the conserved cysteine through the conserved F or W. A D gene is named only where the DNA matches it firmly. Some rows have no size entry. The others give once, few or many, or a class for an expanded clone.

abundance: -
v_gene: TRBV2
len: 15
j_gene: TRBJ1-3
d_gene: -
CDR3aa: CASSEATFAGNTIYF
CDR3nt: TGTGCCAGCAGTGAAGCTACATTCGCTGGAAACACCATATATTTT

abundance: -
v_gene: TRBV7-3
len: 15
j_gene: TRBJ2-1
d_gene: -
CDR3aa: CASSLGGGISNEQFF
CDR3nt: TGTGCCAGCAGCTTAGGAGGGGGCATCAGCAATGAGCAGTTCTTC

abundance: -
v_gene: TRBV18
len: 12
j_gene: TRBJ1-6
d_gene: -
CDR3aa: CASSPDSTPLHF
CDR3nt: TGTGCCAGCTCACCTGACAGTACACCCCTCCACTTT

abundance: -
v_gene: TRBV7-2
len: 15
j_gene: TRBJ2-2
d_gene: TRBD1
CDR3aa: CASSPQQGITGELFF
CDR3nt: TGTGCCAGCAGCCCGCAACAGGGGATCACCGGGGAGCTGTTTTTT

abundance: once
v_gene: TRBV6-5
len: 13
j_gene: TRBJ2-7
d_gene: TRBD2
CDR3aa: CASRLPGGNEQYF
CDR3nt: TGTGCCAGCAGGCTACCGGGGGGAAACGAGCAGTACTTC

abundance: -
v_gene: TRBV5-1
len: 12
j_gene: TRBJ1-2
d_gene: -
CDR3aa: CASSTGGPGYTF
CDR3nt: TGCGCCAGCAGCACTGGAGGACCTGGCTACACCTTC

abundance: -
v_gene: TRBV14
len: 16
j_gene: TRBJ2-1
d_gene: TRBD1
CDR3aa: CASSQELTGWLNEQFF
CDR3nt: TGTGCCAGCAGCCAAGAATTGACAGGGTGGTTGAATGAGCAGTTCTTC

abundance: -
v_gene: TRBV4-3
len: 15
j_gene: TRBJ2-7
d_gene: TRBD2
CDR3aa: CASSPYGGFGDEQYF
CDR3nt: TGCGCCAGCAGCCCGTACGGGGGGTTCGGCGACGAGCAGTACTTC

abundance: -
v_gene: TRBV7-2
len: 14
j_gene: TRBJ2-7
d_gene: TRBD2
CDR3aa: CASSLPGGSREQYF
CDR3nt: TGTGCCAGCAGCTTACCGGGGGGATCGCGCGAGCAGTACTTC

abundance: -
v_gene: TRBV5-4
len: 13
j_gene: TRBJ2-7
d_gene: -
CDR3aa: CASSLTVEYEQYF
CDR3nt: TGTGCCAGCAGCCTGACAGTGGAGTACGAGCAGTACTTC

abundance: -
v_gene: TRBV10-3
len: 16
j_gene: TRBJ1-5
d_gene: -
CDR3aa: CAISERGGVTLRPQHF
CDR3nt: TGTGCCATCAGTGAGAGGGGAGGGGTAACCCTTCGTCCCCAGCATTTT

abundance: once
v_gene: TRBV7-2
len: 13
j_gene: TRBJ2-7
d_gene: -
CDR3aa: CASSLDPRGEQYF
CDR3nt: TGTGCCAGCAGCTTAGATCCCCGGGGGGAGCAGTACTTC

abundance: -
v_gene: TRBV25-1
len: 16
j_gene: TRBJ1-1
d_gene: -
CDR3aa: CASSEYNRGRVIEAFF
CDR3nt: TGTGCCAGCAGTGAATATAATAGGGGCAGGGTGATTGAAGCTTTCTTT

abundance: -
v_gene: TRBV27
len: 14
j_gene: TRBJ1-2
d_gene: TRBD1
CDR3aa: CASSTDRGGYGYTF
CDR3nt: TGTGCCAGCAGTACCGACAGGGGAGGCTATGGCTACACCTTC

abundance: few
v_gene: TRBV29-1
len: 15
j_gene: TRBJ2-2
d_gene: TRBD1
CDR3aa: CSVDGTGANTGELFF
CDR3nt: TGCAGCGTTGATGGGACAGGGGCGAACACCGGGGAGCTGTTTTTT

abundance: -
v_gene: TRBV10-1
len: 14
j_gene: TRBJ1-5
d_gene: -
CDR3aa: CASSEFGVGQPQHF
CDR3nt: TGCGCCAGCAGTGAGTTCGGGGTGGGGCAGCCCCAGCATTTT

abundance: -
v_gene: TRBV5-1
len: 17
j_gene: TRBJ1-4
d_gene: -
CDR3aa: CASSLALGRTTNEKLFF
CDR3nt: TGCGCCAGCAGCTTGGCCTTGGGGAGGACAACTAATGAAAAACTGTTTTTT

abundance: -
v_gene: TRBV18
len: 15
j_gene: TRBJ2-5
d_gene: -
CDR3aa: CASSPARVYGETQYF
CDR3nt: TGTGCCAGCTCACCAGCCAGGGTGTATGGAGAGACCCAGTACTTC

abundance: -
v_gene: TRBV7-6
len: 14
j_gene: TRBJ2-1
d_gene: -
CDR3aa: CASSPSPSDSEQFF
CDR3nt: TGTGCCAGCAGCCCCTCTCCGTCGGACAGTGAGCAGTTCTTC

abundance: -
v_gene: TRBV18
len: 14
j_gene: TRBJ1-1
d_gene: TRBD1
CDR3aa: CASSQGQGNTEAFF
CDR3nt: TGTGCCAGCTCCCAGGGACAGGGTAACACTGAAGCTTTCTTT

abundance: -
v_gene: TRBV9
len: 14
j_gene: TRBJ1-4
d_gene: -
CDR3aa: CASSVEGGDEKLFF
CDR3nt: TGTGCCAGCAGCGTAGAAGGGGGGGATGAAAAACTGTTTTTT

abundance: -
v_gene: TRBV2
len: 14
j_gene: TRBJ2-3
d_gene: TRBD1
CDR3aa: CASSRTGATDTQYF
CDR3nt: TGTGCCAGCAGTCGGACAGGGGCTACAGATACGCAGTATTTT